A single sample is the source of the 27 T cell receptor beta chains below, sequenced in a study of immune evolution from preneoplasia to lung adenocarcinoma. Only in-frame clones appear in the TCRdb table, and some are missing; sequencing was by immunoSEQ multiplex PCR. The table records more than 10,000 clones, roughly 84% of them present only once. Sequencing used FFPE tissue from an adenomatous hyperplasia lung lesion. Subset: atypical adenomatous hyperplasia (AAH), lung preneoplasia. These receptors all come from a person between 45 and 75 years old with lung adenocarcinoma.

This clone has only one observation. This chain links TRBV7-6 with TRBJ2-3; D not resolved. Germline lookup yields CDR1 SGHVS and CDR2 FNYEAQ. The CDR3 covers 14 residues. V lost 5 bases and J lost 2, with 11 bases in between. The chain's CDR3 is CASSPDSNTDTQYF. The CDR3 bases are TGTGCCAGCAGCCCCGACTCGAACACAGATACGCAGTATTTT.

The chain links TRBV19 to TRBJ2-1, with TRBD2 matching 11 bases. Trimming took 3 bases from V and 8 from J; bases not matched to a gene: 12. The CDR3 is 17 amino acids. Germline loops: CDR1 LNHDA, CDR2 SQIVND (reference sequence). The CDR3 sequence is CASSITTSGISPDEQFF. The DNA for the CDR3 is TGTGCCAGTAGTATTACGACTAGCGGGATTTCCCCGGATGAGCAGTTCTTC.

The V call is TRBV30, the J call TRBJ1-5; 7 bases map to TRBD1. Losses at the gene ends were 5 bases for V and 7 bases for J; bases not matched to a gene: 14. CDR3 length: 15 amino acids. Germline V gene lookup returns CDR1 GTSNPN and CDR2 SVGIG (reference sequence). The CDR3, as DNA: TGTGCCTGGGCTAGGGACAGCGGATTTGGACAGCCCCAGCATTTT. Its protein product is CAWARDSGFGQPQHF.

The rearrangement links TRBV10-3 to TRBJ2-3; D perhaps matches TRBD2 (5 bases). Germline V gene lookup returns CDR1 ENHRY and CDR2 SYGVKD. The CDR3 spans 17 residues. V dropped 7 bases and J dropped 5 bases, with 25 bases sitting between them. This CDR3 reads CAITPGRGSVGEDTQYF. The DNA for the CDR3 is TGTGCCATCACCCCCGGGCGAGGATCGGTCGGGGAAGATACGCAGTATTTT.

The chain uses TRBV11-3 and TRBJ1-3, with D uncertain. Trimming cost V 5 bases and J 0 bases, with 14 bases left between them. CDR3 size: 16 residues. From germline, CDR1 is SGHNT and CDR2 YENEEA. The CDR3, as DNA: TGTGCCAGCAGCCTCAGCCGGAGCTACTCTGGAAACACCATATATTTT. It encodes CASSLSRSYSGNTIYF.

This sequence joins TRBV30 and TRBJ1-3, with 9 bases lining up with TRBD1. The CDR3 totals 15 residues. Germline V gene sequence: CDR1 GTSNPN, CDR2 SVGIG (reference sequence). J was trimmed by 4 bases and V by 2 bases; bases with no gene match: 6. The CDR3 coding sequence is TGTGCCTGGAGTACACAGGGGGCGCGGGGAAACACCATATATTTT. Amino acid sequence: CAWSTQGARGNTIYF.

J is TRBJ2-2 and V is TRBV4-1; D is perhaps TRBD1 or TRBD2 (5 bases each). The length of the CDR3 is 18 residues. The germline gives CDR1 MGHRA, CDR2 YSYEKL. V was pared by 2 bases and J by 2 bases, with 18 bases between. CDR3 nucleotides: TGCGCCAGCAGCCAATCCCGGGGCCCAGACTTAAACACCGGGGAGCTGTTTTTT. It encodes CASSQSRGPDLNTGELFF.

This clone was seen only once. V is TRBV6-1 and J is TRBJ2-3, with D tentatively TRBD2 (5 bases). The CDR3 has 15 amino acids. Trimming took off 7 bases at V and 0 bases at J, with 14 bases between the two ends. CDR1 is MNHNS, CDR2 SASEGT, per germline. The CDR3 loop reads CASKPLAGSTDTQYF. The CDR3 DNA reads TGTGCCAGCAAGCCCCTGGCGGGCAGCACAGATACGCAGTATTTT.

The V gene is TRBV28, the J gene TRBJ1-5; the D is unclear. Germline V CDR1 and CDR2: MDHEN, SYDVKM. The CDR3 covers 14 residues. Deletions cut 6 bases from V and 4 bases from J, with 13 bases between. CDR3 sequence: CASSSAGGNQPQHF. CDR3 DNA sequence: TGTGCCAGCAGCTCGGCAGGTGGGAATCAGCCCCAGCATTTT.

V is TRBV19 and J is TRBJ1-2, with D perhaps matching TRBD1 (6 bases). The CDR3 is made up of 15 amino acids. CDR1 and CDR2 from the germline V gene are LNHDA and SQIVND (reference sequence). The V end was cut by 5 bases, the J end by 3 bases, with 16 bases between. The CDR3 sequence is CASSAAMDSYYGYTF. The CDR3 region has the DNA TGTGCCAGTAGTGCTGCTATGGACAGTTACTATGGCTACACCTTC.

Of note for this clone: Other DNA sequences within the sample encode an identical CDR3. V is TRBV30 and J is TRBJ1-5, with 7 nucleotides matching TRBD1. Germline-derived CDR1 and CDR2 are GTSNPN and SVGIG (reference sequence). V lost 3 bases, J lost 2 bases, and 7 bases stayed unmatched. The CDR3 spans 15 residues. In DNA form, the CDR3 reads TGTGCCTGGAGGGGGGGTGGGACAGGCAATCAGCCCCAGCATTTT. It codes for CAWRGGGTGNQPQHF.

This chain joins TRBV6-1 and TRBJ1-2; unclear D gene. This CDR3 comprises 13 residues. From germline, CDR1 is MNHNS and CDR2 SASEGT. The V gene lost 11 bases and the J gene lost 4 bases, with 17 bases spanning the gap. DNA of the CDR3: TGTGCCGCAGCTGGAGGTATGGGCTATGGCTACACCTTC. Protein: CAAAGGMGYGYTF.

The chain has TRBV5-6 and TRBJ1-1; TRBD1 might be the D (5 bases). The germline CDR1 and CDR2 sequences are SGHDT and YYEEEE. Trimming cost V 2 bases and J 0 bases, with 14 bases left between them. This CDR3 has 16 residues. CDR3 residues: CASSFQAGTLNTEAFF. In DNA form, the CDR3 reads TGTGCCAGCAGCTTTCAAGCAGGGACCTTGAACACTGAAGCTTTCTTT.

In DNA form, the CDR3 reads TGTGCCAGCAGCAAAATGACGGAGTCTAATGAAAAACTGTTTTTT. As protein: CASSKMTESNEKLFF. V and J are TRBV7-9 and TRBJ1-4, with no clear D. Germline lookup yields CDR1 SEHNR and CDR2 FQNEAQ (reference sequence). Trimming removed 5 bases at V and 3 bases at J, with 13 bases between. CDR3 size: 15 residues. The whole variable domain, remainder taken from reference TRBV7-9 and TRBJ1-4, is DTGVSQNPRHKITKRGQNVTFRCDPISEHNRLYWYRQTLGQGPEFLTYFQNEAQLEKSRLLSDRFSAERPKGSFSTLEIQRTEQGDSAMYLCASSKMTESNEKLFFGSGTQLSVL.

The CDR3 DNA follows: TGTGCCAGCAGTCCCGGGTCTTACCCCACAGATACGCAGTATTTT. It encodes CASSPGSYPTDTQYF. This chain joins TRBV27 and TRBJ2-3; D call uncertain. In germline, CDR1 is MNHEY, CDR2 SMNVEV (reference sequence). The CDR3 runs to 15 residues. V was shortened by 5 bases and J by 2 bases, with 14 bases between the two germline ends.

The rearrangement uses TRBV5-6 and TRBJ1-5; 7 bases match TRBD1. V shed 2 bases, J shed 3 bases, and the junction held 5 bases outside the gene matches. This CDR3 comprises 15 residues. Germline CDR1 reads SGHDT; CDR2 reads YYEEEE. The CDR3 DNA reads TGTGCCAGCAGCTTTAGGGACAGAGACAATCAGCCCCAGCATTTT. This encodes CASSFRDRDNQPQHF.

V is TRBV9 and J is TRBJ1-3; D is ambiguous. Germline loops: CDR1 SGDLS, CDR2 YYNGEE. The CDR3 loop spans 14 amino acids. V was trimmed by 0 bases and J by 0 bases, leaving 4 bases between them. This chain's CDR3 is CASSVETSGNTIYF. The CDR3 DNA reads TGTGCCAGCAGCGTAGAGACCTCTGGAAACACCATATATTTT. The full variable domain, with the rest looked up from reference TRBV9 and TRBJ1-3, is DSGVTQTPKHLITATGQRVTLRCSPRSGDLSVYWYQQSLDQGLQFLIQYYNGEERAKGNILERFSAQQFPDLHSELNLSSLELGDSALYFCASSVETSGNTIYFGEGSWLTVV.

The V and J genes are TRBV9 and TRBJ2-6; no firm D call. Germline assignment: CDR1 SGDLS and CDR2 YYNGEE. Trimming cost V 0 bases and J 0 bases, with 10 bases left between them. CDR3 length: 17 residues. CDR3 sequence reads: CASSVDPAPSGANVLTF. CDR3 nucleotides: TGTGCCAGCAGCGTAGACCCGGCCCCCTCTGGGGCCAACGTCCTGACTTTC.

The chain combines TRBV5-6 with TRBJ1-2; 8 nucleotides line up with TRBD1. The germline gives CDR1 SGHDT, CDR2 YYEEEE. Unmatched junction bases numbered 8, after V lost 0 bases and J lost 1 base. The CDR3 is 17 amino acids. The CDR3 is CASSLAFPDRGNYGYTF. The CDR3 nucleotides read TGTGCCAGCAGCTTGGCCTTTCCCGACAGGGGTAACTATGGCTACACCTTC. The variable domain in full, with the rest retrieved from reference TRBV5-6 and TRBJ1-2, is DAGVTQSPTHLIKTRGQQVTLRCSPKSGHDTVSWYQQALGQGPQFIFQYYEEEERQRGNFPDRFSGHQFPNYSSELNVNALLLGDSALYLCASSLAFPDRGNYGYTFGSGTRLTVV.

CDR3 nucleotides: TGTGCCAGCAGTGAATCCGGACGGTCCTACAATGAGCAGTTCTTC. It specifies CASSESGRSYNEQFF. V gene TRBV6-1 combines with J gene TRBJ2-1; D is undetermined. The CDR3 is 15 amino acids. Germline values: CDR1 MNHNS, CDR2 SASEGT. The ends were cut back, 2 bases at V and 1 base at J, with 9 bases in the middle.

This clone was seen a few times. This chain connects TRBV7-3 to TRBJ2-5, with 9 bases lining up with TRBD2. The CDR3 is 15 residues long. Germline V CDR1 and CDR2: SGHTA, FQGTGA. V was clipped by 6 bases and J by 5 bases; unmatched bases: 10. The CDR3 here is CASSAGGRAGETQYF. CDR3 in DNA: TGTGCCAGCAGTGCCGGCGGGAGGGCCGGGGAGACCCAGTACTTC.

V gene TRBV11-3 combines with J gene TRBJ1-6; D may be TRBD1 (5 bases). In germline, CDR1 is SGHNT, CDR2 YENEEA. The V gene lost 6 bases and the J gene lost 8 bases, with 11 bases spanning the gap. There are 13 residues in the CDR3. CDR3 bases: TGTGCCAGCAGTCCGCAGGGTTATTCACCCCTCCACTTT. This gives the protein CASSPQGYSPLHF. The complete variable domain, with remaining parts taken from reference TRBV11-3 and TRBJ1-6, reads EAGVVQSPRYKIIEKKQPVAFWCNPISGHNTLYWYLQNLGQGPELLIRYENEEAVDDSQLPKDRFSAERLKGVDSTLKIQPAELGDSAVYLCASSPQGYSPLHFGNGTRLTVT.

This chain links TRBV7-9 with TRBJ2-1, with TRBD2 identical over 9 bases. Germline assignment: CDR1 SEHNR and CDR2 FQNEAQ (reference sequence). This CDR3 has 15 amino acids. The J segment lost 8 bases and the V segment lost 5 bases, leaving 10 bases of the junction unmatched. The CDR3 DNA is TGTGCCAGCAGCACAATAGCGGGAGAGAGCGATGAGCAGTTCTTC. Translating it yields CASSTIAGESDEQFF. Using reference TRBV7-9 and TRBJ2-1 for the parts outside the CDR3, the full variable domain is DTGVSQNPRHKITKRGQNVTFRCDPISEHNRLYWYRQTLGQGPEFLTYFQNEAQLEKSRLLSDRFSAERPKGSFSTLEIQRTEQGDSAMYLCASSTIAGESDEQFFGPGTRLTVL.

The chain combines TRBV6-6 with TRBJ2-1, with unresolved D. Germline V gene data show CDR1 as MNHNY and CDR2 as SVGAGI (reference sequence). V lost 7 bases and J lost 4, with 11 bases in between. This CDR3 spans 13 amino acids. The DNA of the CDR3 is TGTGCCAGCATGCGAGGAGAATACAATGAGCAGTTCTTC. Residues: CASMRGEYNEQFF.

This clone was detected once. The J gene is TRBJ1-2, the V gene TRBV6-5, with a possible D match to TRBD1 (6 bases). V was shortened by 5 bases and J by 4 bases, with 11 bases between the two germline ends. The germline V gene has CDR1 MNHEY and CDR2 SVGAGI. The CDR3 is made up of 13 amino acids. This chain's CDR3 is CASSETGFYGYTF. The CDR3 bases are TGTGCCAGCAGTGAGACAGGCTTCTATGGCTACACCTTC.

As for this clone: Within the sample, other DNA sequences also encode this same CDR3. This chain uses TRBV5-6 with TRBJ1-5, with 7 bases that match TRBD1. The trim removed 4 bases at V and 1 base at J, leaving 2 bases unmatched. CDR3 length equals 14 residues. From germline, CDR1 is SGHDT and CDR2 YYEEEE. CDR3 protein: CASSRTGSNQPQHF. The DNA of the CDR3 is TGTGCCAGCAGCCGGACAGGCAGCAATCAGCCCCAGCATTTT.

This chain links TRBV28 with TRBJ1-2; D ambiguous. The CDR3 loop spans 15 amino acids. V lost 4 bases and J 4 bases, leaving 16 bases between the germline ends. CDR1 and CDR2 from the germline V gene are MDHEN and SYDVKM. The CDR3 protein is CASSSSLSSGYGYTF. Here the CDR3 DNA reads TGTGCCAGCAGTTCAAGCTTAAGCTCGGGCTATGGCTACACCTTC.